There are many counts of the clone carrying this T cell receptor beta chain. These data belong to a study of T cells in Graves' hyperthyroidism and ophthalmopathy. V gave up 6 bases and J gave up 7 bases, with 18 bases separating them. The CDR3 totals 14 residues. Individuals with ophthalmopathy presented a Clinical Activity Score of at least 3, a NOSPECS grade of at least 4 and a duration under 3 months. TCR beta CDR3 regions were amplified from RNA. An initial round of RT-PCR targeting the TCR CDR3 relied on the HTBI primer set. TCRdb reprocessed the multiplex PCR reads with MiXCR, giving one entry per CDR3 protein. The data hold some 320,000 distinct CDR3 sequences, with 12% to 15% observed a single time.

Sequencing input: blood. The TCR was taken from a middle-aged woman with Graves' ophthalmopathy. The chain recombines TRBV12-3 or TRBV12-4 with TRBJ1-2; D perhaps matches TRBD1 (5 bases). This CDR3 is CASRAPGGKGGYTF. CDR3 nucleotide sequence: TGTGCCAGCAGGGCCCCGGGGGGAAAGGGTGGCTACACCTTC.